This T cell receptor (beta chain) emerged from a study of T cell responses to AZD1222 COVID-19 vaccine. The wider study: Second-dose intervals near 4 or 12 weeks were combined. Regarding the study as a whole: Two AZD1222 doses significantly raised spike-specific TCR breadth and depth over controls. The study reported that nearly half of spike-specific TCRs target unmutated variant regions. Most donors were white British and more were female, and clonal diversity was possibly underestimated.

With regard to this clone: Its antigen remains unknown.

Measured with immunoSEQ multiplex PCR; TCRdb has only the in-frame clones, and not every one. This sample has about 100,000 clones, with around nine tenths found just once. The V end was cut by 3 bases, the J end by 8 bases, with 23 bases between. Germline CDR1 and CDR2: SGHVS and FQNEAQ. There are 17 residues in the CDR3. V and J are TRBV7-8 and TRBJ1-5; D call uncertain. The material was peripheral blood, obtained on day 0 of AZD1222 vaccination. The TCR was taken from an adult in good health. The CDR3: CASSLGNLIGGVEPQHF. For the CDR3, the DNA is TGTGCCAGCAGCTTGGGGAACCTAATCGGCGGGGTTGAGCCCCAGCATTTT.